The 14 T cell receptor beta chains below all came from one sample that was sequenced in a study of breast tumors, draining lymph nodes, adjacent tissues. TCRdb recomputed calls from the multiplex PCR reads with MiXCR, one row per CDR3 protein. The repertoire holds under 75,000 distinct CDR3 sequences, with 45% to 65% as singletons. The specimen sequenced was breast tumor tissue. These receptor sequences come from a female donor with breast cancer. Some clones in this sample may be carry-over from other donors' samples.

Turning to this clonotype: The junction departs from germline at one end; a sequencing error may be responsible. The V call is TRBV5-6, the J call TRBJ2-3, with 8 bases lining up with TRBD1. CDR3 length equals 15 residues. Germline CDR1 and CDR2: SGHDT and YYEEEE. As DNA, the CDR3 is TGTGCCGGCAGCAAGGACAGGGCGCTTACAGATACGCAGTATTTT. Translated, it gives CAGSKDRALTDTQYF.

On this clonotype: The junction departs from the called germline gene at one end, perhaps through a read error. The chain joins TRBV19 to TRBJ1-4, with TRBD1 identical over 7 bases. CDR3 length equals 16 residues. Germline V gene lookup returns CDR1 LNHDA and CDR2 SQIVND (reference sequence). The CDR3 DNA is TGTGCCAGTTCCACCGGTGGGACAGCAACTAATGAGAAACTGTTTTTT. Amino acid sequence: CASSTGGTATNEKLFF.

As for this clonotype: Since no conserved phenylalanine or tryptophan closes the CDR3, a read error is the likely cause. The DNA is omitted, as the CDR3 cannot be located on it reliably, and the CDR3 follows TCRdb's listing. CDR3 residues: CASSPYLTGRTGANVPTS. The chain has TRBV18 and TRBJ2-6; the table's D call, TRBD1, was not checked against the DNA. Including both end residues, the CDR3 is 18 amino acids long. Germline V gene sequence: CDR1 KGHSH, CDR2 LQKENI.

This clonotype was seen many times. The V gene is TRBV20-1, the J gene TRBJ2-3, with TRBD2 as a possible D gene (5 bases). This CDR3 region has 15 residues. The V gene's germline CDR1 is DFQATT and CDR2 SNEGSKA (reference sequence). The V and J ends lost 6 bases and 0 bases respectively, with 16 bases between them. CDR3 sequence: CSAPGRTTSTDTQYF. CDR3 coding DNA: TGCAGTGCGCCGGGAAGGACCACTAGCACAGATACGCAGTATTTT.

The CDR3 spells CASSEISGSNNEQFF. Here the CDR3 DNA reads TGTGCCAGCAGTGAAATTAGCGGGTCCAACAATGAGCAGTTCTTC. This chain connects TRBV6-4 to TRBJ2-1; 7 bases map to TRBD2. The germline V gene encodes CDR1 MRHNA and CDR2 SNTAGT. The CDR3 length is 15 residues. The ends lost 3 bases at V and 5 bases at J; junction bases unmatched: 7.

This clonotype has at least ten counts. The chain uses TRBV12-3 or TRBV12-4 and TRBJ2-3, with D maybe TRBD1 (5 bases). Trimming stripped 3 bases from V and 5 bases from J, with 9 bases between. This CDR3 spans 13 amino acids. The CDR3 DNA is TGTGCCAGCAGTTTCAGGGAAGGAGATACGCAGTATTTT. It translates to CASSFREGDTQYF.

This chain joins TRBV6-1 and TRBJ1-5; possibly TRBD1 for D (5 bases). Trimming took off 1 base at V and 6 bases at J, with 13 bases between the two ends. There are 15 residues in the CDR3. Germline assignment: CDR1 MNHNS and CDR2 SASEGT. The CDR3 region is CASSEEGGGGQPQHF. The CDR3 nucleotides are TGTGCCAGCAGTGAAGAGGGCGGGGGAGGTCAGCCCCAGCATTTT.

This clonotype was counted ten times or more. The V and J genes are TRBV10-2 and TRBJ2-6, with 8 bases aligning to TRBD1. Per germline, CDR1 WSHSY and CDR2 SAAADI. V shed 5 bases, J shed 2 bases, and the junction held 2 bases outside the gene matches. This CDR3 is 15 amino acids long. CDR3 protein: CASSTQGAGANVLTF. The CDR3 DNA follows: TGCGCCAGCAGTACACAGGGGGCTGGGGCCAACGTCCTGACTTTC.

The CDR3 DNA reads as TGTGCCAGCGGCGGGGCCAACGTCCTGACTTTC. Its protein product is CASGGANVLTF. The chain couples TRBV2 to TRBJ2-6; D ambiguous. This CDR3 region has 11 residues. Germline V gives CDR1 SNHLY, CDR2 FYNNEI. Trimming removed 8 bases at V and 4 bases at J, with 3 bases between.

This clonotype showed up many times. The chain combines TRBV7-6 with TRBJ1-6; a weak D match, TRBD1 (5 bases). Trimming left V 5 bases short and J 6 bases short, with 14 bases between. There are 15 residues in the CDR3. Germline CDR1 and CDR2: SGHVS and FNYEAQ. CDR3 sequence (DNA): TGTGCCAGCAGCCCCGCCCGGGACGGTAATTCACCCCTCCACTTT. Translation gives CASSPARDGNSPLHF.

This rearrangement joins TRBV24-1 to TRBJ2-7, with 8 bases matching TRBD1. Germline V CDR1 and CDR2: KGHDR, SFDVKD. J was trimmed by 2 bases and V by 2 bases; bases with no gene match: 4. This CDR3 spans 15 amino acids. In DNA form, the CDR3 reads TGTGCCACCAGTGATTCGGACAGGGATACCTACGAGCAGTACTTC. It specifies CATSDSDRDTYEQYF.

The genes are TRBV7-9 and TRBJ1-1; TRBD1 matches at 7 bases. V dropped 5 bases and J dropped 1; count of bases not matched to a gene: 16. The length of the CDR3 is 18 residues. CDR1 SEHNR and CDR2 FQNEAQ come from the germline V gene (reference sequence). CDR3 sequence (DNA): TGTGCCAGCAGCCGCCAGCCTAGCACAGGGGTTACGAACACTGAAGCTTTCTTT. It translates to CASSRQPSTGVTNTEAFF.

The chain employs TRBV19 and TRBJ1-2, with TRBD1 as a possible D gene (5 bases). The CDR3 contains 12 residues. With 5 bases removed from V and 4 bases from J, the gap between germline ends came to 8 bases. Germline CDR1 is LNHDA and CDR2 is SQIVND (reference sequence). In nucleotides, the CDR3 is TGTGCCAGTAGTCCCCAGGGCTATGGCTACACCTTC. Protein sequence: CASSPQGYGYTF.

This clonotype has more than one count but fewer than ten. The chain is built from TRBV19 and TRBJ1-6; TRBD1 might be the D (5 bases). CDR3 length equals 15 residues. In germline, CDR1 is LNHDA, CDR2 SQIVND (reference sequence). Trimming pared 3 bases from V and 6 bases from J, leaving 12 bases between. The CDR3 sequence is CASSIQGTGNSPLHF. CDR3 bases: TGTGCCAGTAGTATTCAAGGGACTGGTAATTCACCCCTCCACTTT. The whole variable domain, remainder taken from reference TRBV19 and TRBJ1-6, is DGGITQSPKYLFRKEGQNVTLSCEQNLNHDAMYWYRQDPGQGLRLIYYSQIVNDFQKGDIAEGYSVSREKKESFPLTVTSAQKNPTAFYLCASSIQGTGNSPLHFGNGTRLTVT.